This record covers a single T cell receptor beta chain. With a much larger clone just one base away, this may be a read error. No conserved phenylalanine or tryptophan ends this CDR3, so it is likely a read error. For TCR beta, libraries came from iRepertoire HTBI primers and Arm-PCR of CDR3 regions. TCRdb processed the multiplex PCR reads anew with MiXCR; each CDR3 protein has one entry. Of some 460,000 distinct CDR3 sequences in the sample, under 20% were seen once. Time point in this sample: newly diagnosed GD, antithyroid drugs for less than 3 months. Generation of the TCR library employed RNA extracted from PBMCs. This specimen belongs to a study of regulatory T cells in long-lasting Graves disease. Study at large: Recently diagnosed Graves' patients had received antithyroid drugs for under 3 months.

V was clipped by 5 bases and J by 10 bases; unmatched bases: 8. CDR3 length equals 13 residues. This same sample was also taken into another study, of T cells in Graves' hyperthyroidism and ophthalmopathy. That paper adds: The HTBI primer set was used in a first-round RT-PCR of the TCR CDR3.

Sequenced here: peripheral blood mononuclear cells (PBMCs), sampled at new diagnosis, from a patient treated with antithyroid drugs. The receptor's source is a man aged 40-49 years with Graves disease. The V and J genes are TRBV12-3 or TRBV12-4 and TRBJ2-3; 8 nucleotides align to TRBD1. As DNA, the CDR3 is TGTGCCAGCAGTCTCCCAGGGGGCGTATCGCAGTATTAT. This codes for CASSLPGGVSQYY.